The 18 T cell receptor beta chains given below trace back to one sample, sequenced in a study of CD8+CD57+ T cells in acquired aplastic anemia (dated by TCRdb to the late 2010s). The reads were generated on an Illumina HiSeq 2000. Genomic DNA served as template for TCR beta VDJ combination and CDR3 sequence profiling. TCRdb took the public reads, trimmed them with fastp at Q25, ran MiXCR for clone calling and kept in-frame beta chains. Merged by CDR3 protein, the rows form single entries marked with the most common genes and DNA. For this sample there are approximately 45,000 distinct CDR3 sequences; around 70% appear just once. Together, the top ten hold around 31% of the sample. Sequencing used sorted CD4+, CD8+, or CD8+CD57+ T cells (not recorded which) from PBMCs. The receptors here all came from a human donor in good health, serving as a control.

In its sample, this clonotype was seen once. The chain carries TRBV13 and TRBJ2-7, with D possibly TRBD2 on 6 matching bases. The CDR3 spans 16 residues. Germline V gene lookup returns CDR1 PRHDT and CDR2 FYEKMQ (reference sequence). V lost 0 bases, J lost 1 base, and 13 bases lay in between. Here the CDR3 reads CASSLGAGTGSYEQYF. Written as DNA, the CDR3 is TGTGCCAGCAGCTTAGGGGCGGGGACTGGTTCCTACGAGCAGTACTTC.

J is TRBJ2-5 and V is TRBV24-1; a possible D gene is TRBD2 (5 bases). Trimming took off 4 bases at V and 3 bases at J, with 14 bases between the two ends. CDR3 size: 15 residues. The germline CDR1 and CDR2 sequences are KGHDR and SFDVKD. CDR3 nucleotide sequence: TGTGCCACCAGTGAAGAGGTGGGAGCGAAAGAGACCCAGTACTTC. Translating it yields CATSEEVGAKETQYF.

In its sample, this clonotype was seen a few times. The J gene is TRBJ2-5, the V gene TRBV15; 7 nucleotides match TRBD1. The CDR3 is 16 amino acids. The V gene end was trimmed by 5 bases and the J gene end by 2 bases; junction bases not matched to a gene: 11. Germline V CDR1 and CDR2: LNHNV, YYDKDF (reference sequence). CDR3 loop: CATSSRTGARQETQYF. In DNA form, the CDR3 reads TGTGCCACCAGCTCCAGAACAGGGGCGAGACAAGAGACCCAGTACTTC.

This chain links TRBV29-1 with TRBJ1-1; TRBD1 matches at 10 bases. Trimming at V came to 7 bases and at J to 3 bases, leaving 2 bases not matched to a gene. The CDR3 loop spans 12 amino acids. Germline CDR1 SQVTM, CDR2 ANQGSEA. The CDR3 loop reads CSGGTGDTEAFF. CDR3 nucleotide sequence: TGCAGCGGGGGGACAGGGGACACTGAAGCTTTCTTT.

This clonotype showed up just a few times. The rearrangement links TRBV29-1 to TRBJ1-2; 11 positions match TRBD1. V lost 6 bases, J lost 7 bases, and 4 bases stayed unmatched. The CDR3 has 12 residues. CDR1 is SQVTM and CDR2 is ANQGSEA in the germline V gene. CDR3 sequence reads: CSVGQGDAGYTF. As DNA, the CDR3 is TGCAGCGTGGGACAGGGGGATGCTGGCTACACCTTC.

The gene calls are TRBV29-1 and TRBJ1-1; the match to TRBD1 covers 8 bases. Germline trimming cut 5 bases from V and 3 bases from J; bases unmatched to any gene: 5. The CDR3 covers 13 residues. Germline values: CDR1 SQVTM, CDR2 ANQGSEA. This chain's CDR3 is CSVPGQGDTEAFF. The CDR3 DNA sequence: TGCAGCGTTCCCGGACAGGGCGACACTGAAGCTTTCTTT.

A few counts support this clonotype. One base away lies a much larger clone, so this may be a sequencing read error. The chain is built from TRBV29-1 and TRBJ2-7, with 7 bases fitting TRBD2. Germline V gene data show CDR1 as SQVTM and CDR2 as ANQGSEA. The CDR3 covers 13 residues. CDR3: CSVRTGGFYGQYF. The CDR3 DNA follows: TGCAGCGTTCGGACCGGGGGGTTCTACGGGCAGTACTTC.

This clonotype was seen only a few times. At one end the junction does not follow the germline gene, possibly because of a read error. The J gene is TRBJ1-2, the V gene TRBV15, with unresolved D. The CDR3 consists of 14 residues. Germline V gene sequence: CDR1 LNHNV, CDR2 YYDKDF (reference sequence). The CDR3 bases are TGTGCCACCAGCAGAGATCGTTACTTGTATGGCCACACCTTC. Encoded protein: CATSRDRYLYGHTF.

The J gene is TRBJ2-2, the V gene TRBV5-1, with D perhaps matching TRBD1 or TRBD2 (6 bases each). Germline CDR1 SGHRS, CDR2 YFSETQ. Trimming left V 0 bases short and J 3 bases short, with 15 bases between. This CDR3 is 17 amino acids long. The CDR3 protein is CASSLVGGGTDTGELFF. The CDR3 DNA reads as TGCGCCAGCAGCTTGGTCGGAGGGGGAACGGACACCGGGGAGCTGTTTTTT.

This chain uses TRBV6-1 with TRBJ1-1; unclear D gene. V was pared by 0 bases and J by 1 base, with 9 bases between. Germline V lookup: CDR1 MNHNS, CDR2 SASEGT. The CDR3 spans 15 residues. The CDR3 protein is CASSEAPVGNTEAFF. The CDR3, as DNA: TGTGCCAGCAGTGAAGCGCCGGTGGGGAACACTGAAGCTTTCTTT.

For the CDR3, the DNA is TGTGCCAGCAGCGCCCGGGTAGCGGGCTACACCGGGGAGCTGTTTTTT. Protein sequence: CASSARVAGYTGELFF. This chain uses TRBV11-1 with TRBJ2-2, with 7 bases aligning to TRBD2. Germline CDR1 and CDR2: SGHAT and FQDESV (reference sequence). J was trimmed by 3 bases and V by 5 bases; bases with no gene match: 9. The CDR3 contains 16 residues.

V usage is TRBV6-1 and J usage is TRBJ2-3; the match to TRBD1 covers 7 bases. The germline CDR1 and CDR2 sequences are MNHNS and SASEGT. The CDR3 runs to 16 residues. Trimming removed 5 bases from V and 5 bases from J; junction bases left unmatched: 13. In nucleotides, the CDR3 is TGTGCCAGCAGTCTACAACCGGGACAGCTGGAAGATACGCAGTATTTT. Its protein product is CASSLQPGQLEDTQYF.

V gene TRBV2 combines with J gene TRBJ2-2; 7 positions match TRBD1. The J segment lost 5 bases and the V segment lost 0 bases, leaving 3 bases of the junction unmatched. Germline loops: CDR1 SNHLY, CDR2 FYNNEI. This CDR3 has 15 amino acids. The CDR3 protein is CASSEAAGGTGELFF. Here the CDR3 DNA reads TGTGCCAGCAGTGAAGCGGCAGGGGGTACCGGGGAGCTGTTTTTT.

This clonotype was observed once. The chain recombines TRBV2 with TRBJ2-3; maybe TRBD2 (5 bases). The germline gives CDR1 SNHLY, CDR2 FYNNEI. This CDR3 spans 13 amino acids. Trimming stripped 6 bases from V and 2 bases from J, with 9 bases between. The CDR3 DNA sequence: TGTGCCAGCAGAAAGGAGGACACAGATACGCAGTATTTT. Translation gives CASRKEDTDTQYF. The whole variable domain, remainder taken from reference TRBV2 and TRBJ2-3, is EPEVTQTPSHQVTQMGQEVILRCVPISNHLYFYWYRQILGQKVEFLVSFYNNEISEKSEIFDDQFSVERPDGSNFTLKIRSTKLEDSAMYFCASRKEDTDTQYFGPGTRLTVL.

V and J are TRBV5-1 and TRBJ2-7, with a tentative D call TRBD1 (6 bases). The germline CDR1 and CDR2 sequences are SGHRS and YFSETQ. V lost 3 bases and J lost 2, with 18 bases in between. This CDR3 contains 16 residues. Here the CDR3 reads CASSSPTGPNPYEQYF. As DNA, the CDR3 is TGCGCCAGCAGCTCCCCGACAGGCCCCAATCCCTACGAGCAGTACTTC. The full variable domain, its missing parts supplied by reference TRBV5-1 and TRBJ2-7, is KAGVTQTPRYLIKTRGQQVTLSCSPISGHRSVSWYQQTPGQGLQFLFEYFSETQRNKGNFPGRFSGRQFSNSRSEMNVSTLELGDSALYLCASSSPTGPNPYEQYFGPGTRLTVT.

The chain combines TRBV12-3 or TRBV12-4 with TRBJ1-2; D gene ambiguous. Trimming pared 3 bases from V and 8 bases from J, leaving 10 bases between. This CDR3 has 12 residues. This chain's CDR3 is CASSFRRGGYTF. The CDR3 region has the DNA TGTGCCAGCAGTTTTCGACGAGGGGGCTACACCTTC.

The CDR3 is CASRLGQGAGYTF. CDR3 DNA: TGTGCCAGTAGGCTGGGACAGGGAGCTGGCTACACCTTC. This sequence joins TRBV19 and TRBJ1-2, with 9 bases aligning to TRBD1. The germline V gene has CDR1 LNHDA and CDR2 SQIVND (reference sequence). Unmatched junction bases numbered 6, after V lost 6 bases and J lost 7 bases. The CDR3 contains 13 residues.

The genes are TRBV5-6 and TRBJ1-2; D is ambiguous. Germline V gene data show CDR1 as SGHDT and CDR2 as YYEEEE. V gave up 4 bases and J gave up 1 base, with 14 bases separating them. The CDR3 is 15 amino acids. CDR3 sequence (DNA): TGTGCCAGCAGCCGGACCTGGTCTAATAACTATGGCTACACCTTC. Its protein is CASSRTWSNNYGYTF.